A selection of T cell receptor beta chains follows, all from one sample in a study of molecular identifiers for immune sequencing clone quantification. MiXCR, applied by TCRdb to the PCR reads, yields one record per CDR3 protein. This sample has about 500,000 distinct CDR3 sequences, with roughly 24% found just once. Material for sequencing was naive CD8+ T cells from blood, with Jurkat cell RNA spiked in. These receptors were taken from a human donor in good health. Some libraries in this study had Jurkat cell RNA spiked in. The CDR3 runs from the conserved cysteine through the conserved F or W. The order of the fields is J gene, V gene, D gene, clone size, CDR3 length, CDR3 DNA, CDR3 protein. D genes are given only for firm matches. Only some rows state a clone size, as once, few, many or a class for expanded clones.

j_call: TRBJ2-7; v_call: TRBV3-1; d_call: TRBD1; clone_size: -; cdr3_length: 14; cdr3_nt: TGTGCCAGCAGCCCGACAGGGGTTGGTTACGAGCAGTACTTC; cdr3_aa: CASSPTGVGYEQYF
j_call: TRBJ2-3; v_call: TRBV2; d_call: -; clone_size: once; cdr3_length: 13; cdr3_nt: TGTGCCGGGAAGGGGGGGCCCACAGGTACGCAGTATTTT; cdr3_aa: CAGKGGPTGTQYF
j_call: TRBJ1-5; v_call: TRBV27; d_call: TRBD1; clone_size: few; cdr3_length: 14; cdr3_nt: TGTGCCAGCGGAATTACAGGGGAGAATCAGCCCCAGCATTTT; cdr3_aa: CASGITGENQPQHF
j_call: TRBJ2-7; v_call: TRBV4-3; d_call: -; clone_size: -; cdr3_length: 14; cdr3_nt: TGCGCCAGCAGCCTAGTTCTTACGGGAATCGAGCAGTACTTC; cdr3_aa: CASSLVLTGIEQYF
j_call: TRBJ2-5; v_call: TRBV13; d_call: -; clone_size: -; cdr3_length: 13; cdr3_nt: TGTGCCAGCAGCTTAGAGTTGTCTGGGACCCAGTACTTC; cdr3_aa: CASSLELSGTQYF
j_call: TRBJ2-7; v_call: TRBV11-2; d_call: -; clone_size: -; cdr3_length: 13; cdr3_nt: TGTGCCAGCAGCCGGAGTTCTAGGACCGAGCAGCACTTC; cdr3_aa: CASSRSSRTEQHF
j_call: TRBJ1-6; v_call: TRBV6-5; d_call: -; clone_size: many; cdr3_length: 16; cdr3_nt: TGTGCCAGCAGTGACAGGTCTACGTCCTATAATTCACCCCTCCACTTT; cdr3_aa: CASSDRSTSYNSPLHF
j_call: TRBJ2-3; v_call: TRBV11-3; d_call: TRBD2; clone_size: -; cdr3_length: 20; cdr3_nt: TGTGCCAGCAGCTTAGGTGCTGTTTTGTCTAGCGGGGACCACACAGATACGCAGTATTTT; cdr3_aa: CASSLGAVLSSGDHTDTQYF
j_call: TRBJ2-7; v_call: TRBV7-9; d_call: -; clone_size: few; cdr3_length: 12; cdr3_nt: TGTGCCAGCAGCCAGACCTTCTACGAGCAGTACTTC; cdr3_aa: CASSQTFYEQYF
j_call: TRBJ2-7; v_call: TRBV9; d_call: -; clone_size: -; cdr3_length: 15; cdr3_nt: TGTGCCAGCAGCGTAGGAGTGGGCGCGAGCTACGAGCAGTACTTC; cdr3_aa: CASSVGVGASYEQYF
j_call: TRBJ2-3; v_call: TRBV21-1; d_call: -; clone_size: many; cdr3_length: 16; cdr3_nt: TGTGCCAGCCGAACGAACAGGGACTTTTGGACAGATACGCAGTATTTT; cdr3_aa: CASRTNRDFWTDTQYF
j_call: TRBJ1-1; v_call: TRBV15; d_call: -; clone_size: -; cdr3_length: 16; cdr3_nt: TGTGCCACCAGCAGAGCCAAGCAGGGTCCCCTCACTGAAGCTTTCTTT; cdr3_aa: CATSRAKQGPLTEAFF
j_call: TRBJ2-3; v_call: TRBV30; d_call: TRBD2; clone_size: -; cdr3_length: 15; cdr3_nt: TGTGCCTGGAGTGTCCTGCTAGCGGGTCGAGATACGCAGTATTTT; cdr3_aa: CAWSVLLAGRDTQYF
j_call: TRBJ2-1; v_call: TRBV24-1; d_call: TRBD2; clone_size: -; cdr3_length: 16; cdr3_nt: TGTGCCACCCGAGGTGGAGGGGCGGGAGGGAATAATGAGCAGTTCTTC; cdr3_aa: CATRGGGAGGNNEQFF
j_call: TRBJ1-5; v_call: TRBV19; d_call: -; clone_size: few; cdr3_length: 14; cdr3_nt: TGTGCCAGTAGTATGATACAGGGTTACCAGCCCCAGCATTTT; cdr3_aa: CASSMIQGYQPQHF
j_call: TRBJ2-7; v_call: TRBV20-1; d_call: TRBD1; clone_size: few; cdr3_length: 13; cdr3_nt: TGCAGTGCTAGAGATGGGACAGGGGTCGAGCAGTACTTC; cdr3_aa: CSARDGTGVEQYF
j_call: TRBJ1-5; v_call: TRBV5-1; d_call: -; clone_size: many; cdr3_length: 18; cdr3_nt: TGCGCCAGCAGCTCAAGACCAACAGATGAAGTAACAAATCAGCCCCAGCATTTT; cdr3_aa: CASSSRPTDEVTNQPQHF
j_call: TRBJ2-1; v_call: TRBV19; d_call: -; clone_size: -; cdr3_length: 13; cdr3_nt: TGTGCCAGTAGTACGGGGATTTACAATGAGCAGTTCTTC; cdr3_aa: CASSTGIYNEQFF
j_call: TRBJ2-7; v_call: TRBV30; d_call: TRBD1; clone_size: once; cdr3_length: 15; cdr3_nt: TGTGCCTGGAGTGGACCAGGGGGCTCTCCCTACGAGCAGTACTTC; cdr3_aa: CAWSGPGGSPYEQYF
j_call: TRBJ1-4; v_call: TRBV4-3; d_call: -; clone_size: -; cdr3_length: 15; cdr3_nt: TGCGCCAGCAGCCACTGGACAGACACTAATGAAAAACTGTTTTTT; cdr3_aa: CASSHWTDTNEKLFF
j_call: TRBJ2-3; v_call: TRBV6-2/TRBV6-3; d_call: -; clone_size: -; cdr3_length: 17; cdr3_nt: TGTGCCAGCAATCGTGGAGGGGGCAGAAGACGCACAGATACGCAGTATTTT; cdr3_aa: CASNRGGGRRRTDTQYF
j_call: TRBJ2-5; v_call: TRBV27; d_call: -; clone_size: -; cdr3_length: 13; cdr3_nt: TGTGCCAGCAGGCATCTGAAACAAGAGACCCAGTACTTC; cdr3_aa: CASRHLKQETQYF
j_call: TRBJ1-1; v_call: TRBV7-9; d_call: -; clone_size: once; cdr3_length: 13; cdr3_nt: TGTGCCAGCGTCTATTTAGGGGCCACTGAAGCTTTCTTT; cdr3_aa: CASVYLGATEAFF
j_call: TRBJ1-5; v_call: TRBV19; d_call: -; clone_size: few; cdr3_length: 13; cdr3_nt: TGTGCCAGTAGTACGTGGAGCAATCAGCCCCGGCATTTT; cdr3_aa: CASSTWSNQPRHF